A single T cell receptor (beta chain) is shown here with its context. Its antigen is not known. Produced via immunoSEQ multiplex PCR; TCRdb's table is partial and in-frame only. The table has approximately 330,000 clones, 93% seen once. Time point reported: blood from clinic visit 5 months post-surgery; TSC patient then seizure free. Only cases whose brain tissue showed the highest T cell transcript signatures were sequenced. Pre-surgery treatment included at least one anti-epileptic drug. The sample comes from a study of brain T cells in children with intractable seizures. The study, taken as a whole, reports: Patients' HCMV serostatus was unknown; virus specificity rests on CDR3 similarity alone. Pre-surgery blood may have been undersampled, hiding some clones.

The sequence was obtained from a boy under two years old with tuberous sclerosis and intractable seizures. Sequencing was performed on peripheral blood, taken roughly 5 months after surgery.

This CDR3 is CASSSGTGTLYEQYF. Here the CDR3 DNA reads TGTGCCAGCAGCTCCGGGACAGGGACGCTCTACGAGCAGTACTTC. The chain combines TRBV5-4 with TRBJ2-7, with 9 bases identical to TRBD1. CDR1 SGHNT and CDR2 YYREEE come from the germline V gene (reference sequence). V trimming: 3 bases; J trimming: 3 bases; junction bases outside the gene matches: 7. The CDR3 length is 15 residues.